Shown below are 28 T cell receptor beta chains from a single sample sequenced in a study of T-cell reconstitution after alpha-beta-depleted transplantation in children. As it was prepared, the TCRbeta library received unique molecular identifiers. MiXCR was run by TCRdb on the PCR reads, yielding one entry per CDR3 protein. The table includes hundreds of thousands of distinct CDR3 sequences, around 12% detected once. The source material was PBMCs from the stem cell graft donor, sampled from the stem cell graft. The receptors come from a human donor who donated a stem cell graft to a child with combined immunodeficiency.

CDR3 sequence: CASSLATAAYEQYF. CDR3 DNA sequence: TGCGCCAGCAGCTTGGCCACAGCAGCCTACGAGCAGTACTTC. The chain employs TRBV5-1 and TRBJ2-7; D call uncertain. The V end was cut by 0 bases, the J end by 2 bases, with 9 bases between. Germline CDR1 and CDR2: SGHRS and YFSETQ. The CDR3 contains 14 residues.

This clonotype appeared a few times. The chain couples TRBV4-2 to TRBJ1-6; TRBD1 agrees at 7 bases. J was trimmed by 0 bases and V by 4 bases; bases with no gene match: 6. This CDR3 spans 17 amino acids. Germline V CDR1 and CDR2: LGHNA, YNFKEQ. The CDR3 here is CASSRVQGSSYNSPLHF. The CDR3 coding sequence is TGTGCCAGCAGCCGAGTACAGGGGAGCTCCTATAATTCACCCCTCCACTTT.

This clonotype was seen only a few times. The chain joins TRBV5-1 to TRBJ2-7; the D gene could be TRBD1 or TRBD2 (6 bases each). Germline V gives CDR1 SGHRS, CDR2 YFSETQ. Trimming pared 0 bases from V and 4 bases from J, leaving 17 bases between. This CDR3 is built from 16 residues. CDR3 nucleotides: TGCGCCAGCAGCTTGGAGGGGGGAGCCGTTATTTACGAGCAGTACTTC. It specifies CASSLEGGAVIYEQYF.

This clonotype was seen many times. V is TRBV7-2 and J is TRBJ2-1; D is unresolved. Trimming removed 1 base at V and 5 bases at J, with 6 bases between. Germline V lookup: CDR1 SGHTA, CDR2 FQGNSA. The CDR3 consists of 13 residues. CDR3 bases: TGTGCCAGCAGCTTAGAGGCTCACAATGAGCAGTTCTTC. Its translation is CASSLEAHNEQFF.

This clonotype was detected a few times. The chain recombines TRBV4-2 with TRBJ2-7, with 7 bases lining up with TRBD1. The CDR3 spans 15 residues. The germline CDR1 and CDR2 sequences are LGHNA and YNFKEQ. Unmatched junction bases numbered 7, after V lost 3 bases and J lost 2 bases. For the CDR3, the DNA is TGTGCCAGCAGCCACACCGGGACAGACACCTACGAGCAGTACTTC. Translation: CASSHTGTDTYEQYF.

This clonotype was seen only a few times. The junction does not match germline at one end; this may be a read error. The rearrangement joins TRBV27 to TRBJ1-1; D gene unclear. Germline V lookup: CDR1 MNHEY, CDR2 SMNVEV (reference sequence). The CDR3 consists of 15 residues. The CDR3 protein is CASSLSPNMGTEAFF. CDR3 nucleotide sequence: TGTGCCAGCAGCTTATCCCCGAACATGGGCACTGAAGCTTTCTTT.

This clonotype turned up a few times. The V gene is TRBV18, the J gene TRBJ2-3; 7 bases are a match to TRBD1. CDR3 size: 12 residues. Germline-derived CDR1 and CDR2 are KGHSH and LQKENI. The J segment lost 10 bases and the V segment lost 8 bases, leaving 9 bases of the junction unmatched. The CDR3 sequence: CASADRPESQYF. In DNA form, the CDR3 reads TGTGCCAGCGCGGACAGGCCAGAGTCGCAGTATTTT.

This clonotype was counted a few times. The chain recombines TRBV12-3 or TRBV12-4 with TRBJ2-7, with TRBD2 matching 8 bases. This CDR3 spans 15 amino acids. V lost 5 bases and J lost 5; bases outside the gene matches: 11. The DNA for the CDR3 is TGTGCCAGCAGTACCAATAGCGGGGCCCTGCACGAGCAGTACTTC. Amino acid sequence: CASSTNSGALHEQYF.

As regards this clonotype: The junction departs from germline at one end; a sequencing error may be responsible. The J gene is TRBJ2-1, the V gene TRBV7-2, with 7 bases lining up with TRBD2. The CDR3 is made up of 15 amino acids. CDR1 is SGHTA, CDR2 FQGNSA, per germline. This chain's CDR3 is CASTWASGLYNEQIF. DNA for the CDR3: TGTGCCAGCACCTGGGCTAGCGGACTCTACAATGAGCAGATCTTC. Drawing the rest from reference TRBV7-2 and TRBJ2-1, the complete variable domain is GAGVSQSPSNKVTEKGKDVELRCDPISGHTALYWYRQSLGQGLEFLIYFQGNSAPDKSGLPSDRFSAERTGGSVSTLTIQRTQQEDSAVYLCASTWASGLYNEQIFGPGTRLTVL.

This clonotype was counted ten times or more. The V call is TRBV7-2, the J call TRBJ1-2, with D hard to call. The CDR3 runs 14 residues. CDR1 is SGHTA, CDR2 FQGNSA, per germline. Trimming cost V 4 bases and J 8 bases, with 17 bases left between them. The CDR3 here is CASSYPDGVGGYTF. CDR3 coding DNA: TGTGCCAGCAGCTACCCTGACGGGGTCGGGGGCTACACCTTC.

This clonotype was counted only a few times. The chain is built from TRBV27 and TRBJ2-7, with D possibly matching TRBD1 (6 bases). CDR1 is MNHEY and CDR2 is SMNVEV in the germline V gene (reference sequence). With 3 bases removed from V and 3 bases from J, the gap between germline ends came to 12 bases. CDR3 size: 14 residues. CDR3 DNA sequence: TGTGCCAGCAGTTTGAGGGGGTACTACTACGAGCAGTACTTC. This codes for CASSLRGYYYEQYF.

This clonotype was recorded a few times. The CDR3 spells CASSYEVTGELFF. The CDR3 DNA reads as TGTGCCAGCAGTTACGAGGTTACCGGGGAGCTGTTTTTT. This chain links TRBV6-2 or TRBV6-3 with TRBJ2-2; no clear D gene. The germline gives CDR1 MNHEY, CDR2 SVGEGT. V lost 2 bases and J 5 bases, leaving 6 bases between the germline ends. This CDR3 is 13 amino acids long.

The chain links TRBV7-8 to TRBJ1-5, with a possible D match to TRBD1 (6 bases). V gave up 2 bases and J gave up 2 bases, with 10 bases separating them. CDR1 is SGHVS, CDR2 FQNEAQ, per germline. The CDR3 totals 15 residues. The CDR3 region has the DNA TGTGCCAGCAGCTTACGCAGGGGTGGCAATCAGCCCCAGCATTTT. This sequence encodes CASSLRRGGNQPQHF.

The chain couples TRBV9 to TRBJ2-2, with 11 bases matching TRBD2. The CDR3 length is 16 residues. Trimming removed 5 bases from V and 0 bases from J; junction bases left unmatched: 3. From germline, CDR1 is SGDLS and CDR2 YYNGEE. CDR3 bases: TGTGCCAGCAGTTTTAGCGGGAGGGCGAACACCGGGGAGCTGTTTTTT. This encodes CASSFSGRANTGELFF. The full variable domain, with the rest looked up from reference TRBV9 and TRBJ2-2, is DSGVTQTPKHLITATGQRVTLRCSPRSGDLSVYWYQQSLDQGLQFLIQYYNGEERAKGNILERFSAQQFPDLHSELNLSSLELGDSALYFCASSFSGRANTGELFFGEGSRLTVL.

Only one count was recorded for this clonotype. The chain carries TRBV6-1 and TRBJ2-2, with D uncertain. Germline V lookup: CDR1 MNHNS, CDR2 SASEGT. This CDR3 is 13 amino acids long. V gave up 7 bases and J gave up 5 bases, with 11 bases separating them. In DNA, the CDR3 is TGTGCCAGCACTCGGTCCCGGACCGGGGAGCTGTTTTTT. The encoded protein is CASTRSRTGELFF.

This clonotype has more than one count but fewer than ten. This rearrangement joins TRBV12-3 or TRBV12-4 to TRBJ2-5, with 8 bases aligning to TRBD1. The CDR3 runs 14 residues. J lost 4 bases, V lost 6 bases, and 7 bases had no gene match. CDR3 protein: CASRVTGQGETQYF. CDR3 DNA: TGTGCCAGCAGGGTCACCGGACAGGGAGAGACCCAGTACTTC.

The chain combines TRBV5-6 with TRBJ2-1; weak D call: TRBD1 (5 bases). The CDR3 spans 13 residues. CDR1 and CDR2 from the germline V gene are SGHDT and YYEEEE. Trimming removed 2 bases at V and 5 bases at J, with 8 bases between. CDR3 residues: CASSLSGHNEQFF. For the CDR3, the DNA is TGTGCCAGCAGCTTATCAGGGCACAATGAGCAGTTCTTC.

The sample holds many counts of this clonotype. The rearrangement links TRBV12-5 to TRBJ2-3; 7 bases match TRBD1. Germline V lookup: CDR1 LGHNT, CDR2 FRNRAP. The CDR3 covers 17 residues. V dropped 2 bases and J dropped 4; count of bases not matched to a gene: 12. This CDR3 is CASGLTASRDSSDTQYF. CDR3 in DNA: TGTGCTAGTGGTTTGACCGCATCCCGGGACAGTTCAGATACGCAGTATTTT.

V gene TRBV19 combines with J gene TRBJ2-1; 14 nucleotides line up with TRBD2. J lost 8 bases, V lost 3 bases, and 6 bases had no gene match. Germline CDR1 LNHDA, CDR2 SQIVND (reference sequence). The length of the CDR3 is 16 residues. In DNA form, the CDR3 reads TGTGCCAGTAGTATGCCTGGACTAGCGGGAGGCCATGAGCAGTTCTTC. Its protein product is CASSMPGLAGGHEQFF.

The V gene is TRBV5-5, the J gene TRBJ2-1; D ambiguous. The length of the CDR3 is 11 residues. Germline V gene sequence: CDR1 SGHKS, CDR2 YYEKEE (reference sequence). V was clipped by 0 bases and J by 9 bases, with 4 bases between them. CDR3 sequence: CASSLVVEQFF. CDR3 bases: TGTGCCAGCAGCTTGGTTGTTGAGCAGTTCTTC.

At least ten counts were recorded for this clonotype. The chain employs TRBV20-1 and TRBJ2-1; D is unresolved. Germline CDR1 DFQATT, CDR2 SNEGSKA (reference sequence). CDR3 length: 15 residues. V was clipped by 3 bases and J by 0 bases, with 12 bases between them. CDR3 DNA: TGCAGTGCTAGGCGGACGGCGAGCTCCTACAATGAGCAGTTCTTC. Its translation is CSARRTASSYNEQFF.

The chain couples TRBV9 to TRBJ2-7; TRBD1 matches at 7 bases. CDR1 is SGDLS, CDR2 YYNGEE, per germline. V gave up 6 bases and J gave up 3 bases; unmatched junction bases: 12. This CDR3 region has 15 residues. Here the CDR3 reads CASIGYRGKNYEQYF. Here the CDR3 DNA reads TGTGCCAGCATAGGATACAGGGGAAAAAACTACGAGCAGTACTTC.

This clonotype was counted many times. This chain joins TRBV29-1 and TRBJ2-3; 14 nucleotides line up with TRBD2. The V and J ends lost 6 bases and 4 bases, in that order; junction bases with no gene match: 3. The CDR3 runs 14 residues. Germline lookup yields CDR1 SQVTM and CDR2 ANQGSEA. The CDR3 sequence: CSVRTSGRPDTQYF. DNA of the CDR3: TGCAGCGTCAGGACTAGCGGGAGGCCAGATACGCAGTATTTT.

This clonotype showed up just a few times. Written as DNA, the CDR3 is TGTGCCAGCAGTTACCCGGGGGACACTGAAGCTTTCTTT. Translating it yields CASSYPGDTEAFF. The chain combines TRBV6-2 or TRBV6-3 with TRBJ1-1, with a weak D call TRBD1 (5 bases). CDR3 length: 13 residues. V was pared by 2 bases and J by 3 bases, with 7 bases between. Germline CDR1 reads MNHEY; CDR2 reads SVGEGT.

This clonotype appeared a single time. The chain is built from TRBV11-2 and TRBJ2-1; possibly TRBD2 for D (5 bases). Trimming left V 3 bases short and J 5 bases short, with 23 bases between. Germline values: CDR1 SGHAT, CDR2 FQNNGV. The CDR3 extends over 18 amino acids. CDR3 nucleotide sequence: TGTGCCAGCAGCTTTGACCGTCCCCTTCGGGGTATAAACAATGAGCAGTTCTTC. Residues: CASSFDRPLRGINNEQFF.

This clonotype was detected only a few times. The chain joins TRBV2 to TRBJ1-1; D unclear. With 2 bases removed from V and 1 base from J, the gap between germline ends came to 14 bases. Germline V gene sequence: CDR1 SNHLY, CDR2 FYNNEI. The CDR3 consists of 16 residues. CDR3 DNA sequence: TGTGCCAGCAGTGAAAGCTATCCGGCTCAGAACACTGAAGCTTTCTTT. It specifies CASSESYPAQNTEAFF.

This clonotype was picked up a small number of times. V and J are TRBV6-2 or TRBV6-3 and TRBJ2-5, with D unresolved. Trimming took 4 bases from V and 2 from J, leaving 14 bases between them. The CDR3 contains 15 residues. Per the germline V gene, CDR1 is MNHEY and CDR2 is SVGEGT. CDR3 sequence: CASSLRQLIQETQYF. The CDR3 DNA sequence: TGTGCCAGCAGTTTACGGCAACTCATACAAGAGACCCAGTACTTC.

This clonotype was recorded a few times. The J gene is TRBJ1-1, the V gene TRBV12-3 or TRBV12-4; 9 nucleotides align to TRBD1. This CDR3 has 15 amino acids. The V and J ends lost 8 bases and 11 bases, in that order; junction bases with no gene match: 18. In DNA, the CDR3 is TGTGCCAGCTCTCTCCCAGGGGGACAGGGTGGGAGGGCTTTCTTT. Translated, it gives CASSLPGGQGGRAFF.